The 9 T cell receptor beta chains reported below all come from one sample, sequenced in a study of PD-1 blockade in classical Hodgkin lymphoma. All the patients suffered relapse after autologous stem cell transplantation, and brentuximab vedotin exposure differed. Profiled with immunoSEQ multiplex PCR; TCRdb holds only in-frame clones, not every one. The sample carries 5,500 to 8,500 clones, just under 85% recorded once. The material was peripheral blood mononuclear cells (PBMCs), obtained at baseline. These receptors were taken from a human donor with classical Hodgkin lymphoma.

This clone is judged large. The chain carries TRBV6-5 and TRBJ1-1; D unclear. Trimming left V 0 bases short and J 5 bases short, with 7 bases between. The CDR3 runs 13 residues. CDR1 is MNHEY and CDR2 is SVGAGI in the germline V gene. The CDR3 loop is CASSYSAGTEAFF. CDR3 coding DNA: TGTGCCAGCAGTTACTCCGCGGGTACTGAAGCTTTCTTT.

Details on this clone: Relative to the germline gene, one junction end is altered; a read error may explain this. This rearrangement joins TRBV6-4 to TRBJ2-3; D is undetermined. CDR1 is MRHNA, CDR2 SNTAGT, per germline. CDR3 length: 14 amino acids. CDR3 DNA: TGTGCCAGCAGTTACTCATTAAACAGAGATACGCAGTATTTT. Its protein product is CASSYSLNRDTQYF.

The rearrangement joins TRBV5-6 to TRBJ2-1; D is perhaps TRBD1 (5 bases). V was cut by 4 bases and J by 0 bases, with 11 bases left in between. Germline values: CDR1 SGHDT, CDR2 YYEEEE. CDR3 size: 15 residues. The CDR3 bases are TGTGCCAGCAGCCGACAGAGTTCCTCCTACAATGAGCAGTTCTTC. This gives the protein CASSRQSSSYNEQFF.

In its sample, this clone was seen once. J is TRBJ2-7 and V is TRBV4-1, with D uncertain. The V gene's germline CDR1 is MGHRA and CDR2 YSYEKL. This CDR3 has 16 amino acids. The ends were cut back, 1 base at V and 0 bases at J, with 13 bases in the middle. CDR3 protein: CASSQVDMGFSYEQYF. CDR3 bases: TGCGCCAGCAGCCAAGTAGATATGGGATTCTCCTACGAGCAGTACTTC.

The chain uses TRBV7-8 and TRBJ2-1, with TRBD2 as a possible D gene (6 bases). The CDR3 covers 16 residues. Germline V gene sequence: CDR1 SGHVS, CDR2 FQNEAQ. V dropped 4 bases and J dropped 8 bases, with 21 bases sitting between them. CDR3 residues: CASSSLSGLTSYEQFF. CDR3 in DNA: TGTGCCAGCAGCTCTTTATCGGGACTCACCTCCTATGAGCAGTTCTTC.

In its sample, this clone was seen a few times. The chain has TRBV4-2 and TRBJ1-2; tentative D call: TRBD1 (5 bases). There are 15 residues in the CDR3. V was trimmed by 5 bases and J by 5 bases, leaving 18 bases between them. From germline, CDR1 is LGHNA and CDR2 YNFKEQ. The CDR3 reads CASSLDSGGRYGYTF. The CDR3 bases are TGTGCCAGCAGCTTAGACAGCGGGGGGAGATATGGCTACACCTTC.

The rearrangement joins TRBV7-9 to TRBJ1-2, with 9 bases lining up with TRBD1. This CDR3 is 17 amino acids long. Germline values: CDR1 SEHNR, CDR2 FQNEAQ (reference sequence). V lost 5 bases to trimming and J lost 0 bases; unmatched junction nucleotides: 10. The CDR3 loop is CASSPHGTGFANYGYTF. For the CDR3, the DNA is TGTGCCAGCAGCCCCCACGGGACAGGGTTTGCTAACTATGGCTACACCTTC.

This rearrangement joins TRBV7-3 to TRBJ2-5, with 7 bases identical to TRBD1. The germline V gene has CDR1 SGHTA and CDR2 FQGTGA. The J segment lost 0 bases and the V segment lost 5 bases, leaving 6 bases of the junction unmatched. CDR3 length: 15 amino acids. CDR3 in amino acids: CASSNGTAYQETQYF. The CDR3 DNA is TGTGCCAGCAGCAACGGGACAGCGTACCAAGAGACCCAGTACTTC.

The chain employs TRBV12-5 and TRBJ2-1, with 10 bases lining up with TRBD1. Germline trimming cut 1 base from V and 4 bases from J; bases unmatched to any gene: 1. Germline assignment: CDR1 LGHNT and CDR2 FRNRAP. There are 15 residues in the CDR3. The CDR3 sequence: CASGLGQGAYNEQFF. For the CDR3, the DNA is TGTGCTAGTGGTTTGGGACAGGGGGCGTACAATGAGCAGTTCTTC.